These 31 T cell receptor beta chains came from one sample sequenced in a study of blood T cell repertoires in COVID-19 (TCRdb year 2020). The library came from the immunoSEQ multiplex PCR assay. TCRdb obtained this table from immuneACCESS and retained in-frame rearrangements with V and J assigned. These tables miss some clones; where compared with another copy, unresolved V genes account for less than half of the shortfall, and the remainder is unexplained. This sample has more than 15,000 clones in its table, and roughly three quarters of those were observed once. Of the sample, roughly 8.8% falls within the top ten clones. Sequencing used peripheral blood. The receptor source for this set is a man in his 60s with acute or convalescent COVID-19.

The gene calls are TRBV18 and TRBJ1-1, with 7 bases lining up with TRBD1. The trim removed 7 bases at V and 1 base at J, leaving 9 bases unmatched. Germline loops: CDR1 KGHSH, CDR2 LQKENI. This CDR3 has 15 residues. The CDR3 DNA sequence: TGTGCCAGCTTGGGACAGATCGGGGCGAACACTGAAGCTTTCTTT. Its protein product is CASLGQIGANTEAFF.

V gene TRBV12-3 or TRBV12-4 combines with J gene TRBJ1-4; no firm D call. The CDR3 is made up of 13 amino acids. The V end was cut by 7 bases, the J end by 8 bases, with 14 bases between. The CDR3 sequence is CASNKREGEKLFF. The CDR3 bases are TGTGCCAGCAATAAAAGGGAGGGCGAAAAACTGTTTTTT.

This chain links TRBV27 with TRBJ1-1; 8 positions match TRBD1. Germline trimming cut 3 bases from V and 5 bases from J; bases unmatched to any gene: 11. Germline CDR1 reads MNHEY; CDR2 reads SMNVEV (reference sequence). This CDR3 region has 16 residues. In DNA form, the CDR3 reads TGTGCCAGCAGTTTCATCGACAGGGGAGAAAAGACTGAAGCTTTCTTT. This codes for CASSFIDRGEKTEAFF.

The sample holds a few counts of this clone. V usage is TRBV19 and J usage is TRBJ1-4; weak D call: TRBD1 (5 bases). This CDR3 has 14 residues. Germline lookup yields CDR1 LNHDA and CDR2 SQIVND (reference sequence). V lost 5 bases, J lost 3 bases, and 10 bases lay in between. CDR3 region: CASSPRGANEKLFF. The CDR3, as DNA: TGTGCCAGTAGTCCTAGGGGTGCTAATGAAAAACTGTTTTTT.

The gene calls are TRBV11-2 and TRBJ2-2, with 10 bases that match TRBD1. Trimming cost V 0 bases and J 6 bases; bases outside gene matches: 7. The CDR3 has 17 amino acids. The germline CDR1 and CDR2 sequences are SGHAT and FQNNGV. The CDR3 sequence: CASSLDYWDRGSGELFF. CDR3 sequence (DNA): TGTGCCAGCAGCTTAGATTATTGGGACAGGGGCTCCGGGGAGCTGTTTTTT.

This clone has a single count. J is TRBJ2-5 and V is TRBV25-1, with 9 bases lining up with TRBD2. Losses at the gene ends were 0 bases for V and 4 bases for J; bases not matched to a gene: 9. Germline CDR1 MGHDK, CDR2 SYGVNS. This CDR3 is 17 amino acids long. Written as DNA, the CDR3 is TGTGCCAGCAGTGAATACCTAGCGGGGCCGTCCGGAGAGACCCAGTACTTC. Encoded protein: CASSEYLAGPSGETQYF.

J is TRBJ2-3 and V is TRBV5-5, with D tentatively TRBD1 (7 bases). Trimming removed 3 bases at V and 0 bases at J, with 14 bases between. Per germline, CDR1 SGHKS and CDR2 YYEKEE (reference sequence). This CDR3 is 16 amino acids long. The CDR3 DNA follows: TGTGCCAGCAGCTGGGCGGGGACAGAAAGCACAGATACGCAGTATTTT. Its protein is CASSWAGTESTDTQYF.

V and J are TRBV13 and TRBJ1-2; TRBD1 agrees at 10 bases. After removal of 1 base from V and 5 bases from J, the junction contained 10 bases not matched to a gene. The CDR3 sequence is 17 residues long. The germline V gene encodes CDR1 PRHDT and CDR2 FYEKMQ (reference sequence). DNA for the CDR3: TGTGCCAGCAGCTTAGATAGACAGGGGGCGCTCTCTTATGGCTACACCTTC. This gives the protein CASSLDRQGALSYGYTF.

The chain combines TRBV4-1 with TRBJ2-7; 7 bases map to TRBD1. CDR3 length: 15 residues. Germline CDR1 and CDR2: MGHRA and YSYEKL. The V and J ends lost 0 bases and 1 base, in that order; junction bases with no gene match: 3. The CDR3 DNA sequence: TGCGCCAGCAGCCAAGAAAGGGGACAGTCCTACGAGCAGTACTTC. This gives the protein CASSQERGQSYEQYF.

The chain carries TRBV30 and TRBJ2-7, with D tentatively TRBD1 (5 bases). CDR1 GTSNPN and CDR2 SVGIG come from the germline V gene (reference sequence). Trimming cost V 1 base and J 1 base, with 11 bases left between them. CDR3 size: 14 residues. CDR3 sequence reads: CAWSDDSDSYEQYF. The DNA for the CDR3 is TGTGCCTGGAGTGATGACAGTGATTCCTACGAGCAGTACTTC.

This CDR3 reads CASSLEPGLAEETQYF. CDR3 DNA: TGCGCCAGCAGCTTGGAACCGGGACTAGCGGAAGAGACCCAGTACTTC. The chain is built from TRBV5-1 and TRBJ2-5; 11 nucleotides line up with TRBD2. The germline CDR1 and CDR2 sequences are SGHRS and YFSETQ. The junction had 4 bases not matched to a gene; V was cut back by 0 bases and J by 3 bases. This CDR3 contains 16 residues.

This clone was observed once. The chain carries TRBV30 and TRBJ1-5, with D perhaps matching TRBD1 (5 bases). Per germline, CDR1 GTSNPN and CDR2 SVGIG (reference sequence). CDR3 size: 18 residues. Trimming cost V 0 bases and J 1 base, with 19 bases left between them. In DNA form, the CDR3 reads TGTGCCTGGAGTGTGGGGCAGGGATCATCGGGCAGCAATCAGCCCCAGCATTTT. Translation: CAWSVGQGSSGSNQPQHF.

The chain recombines TRBV19 with TRBJ2-1; 7 bases match TRBD1. CDR1 LNHDA and CDR2 SQIVND come from the germline V gene (reference sequence). This CDR3 contains 16 residues. With V trimmed by 4 bases and J by 4 bases, 10 bases remained unmatched. The chain's CDR3 is CASSTGRDRAYNEQFF. The CDR3 DNA reads TGTGCCAGTAGTACCGGCCGGGACAGAGCGTACAATGAGCAGTTCTTC.

J is TRBJ1-3 and V is TRBV6-6, with unresolved D. The V gene's germline CDR1 is MNHNY and CDR2 SVGAGI (reference sequence). V lost 0 bases, J lost 3 bases, and 9 bases lay in between. This CDR3 has 15 residues. The CDR3 spells CASSYSQAIGNTIYF. The CDR3 DNA sequence: TGTGCCAGCAGTTACTCGCAGGCGATTGGAAACACCATATATTTT.

This clone was seen a handful of times. This rearrangement joins TRBV27 to TRBJ2-2, with 13 nucleotides matching TRBD2. This CDR3 spans 17 amino acids. J gave up 0 bases and V 5 bases, and 3 bases lay outside the gene matches. Germline CDR1 MNHEY, CDR2 SMNVEV (reference sequence). This CDR3 is CASSPGLAGTNTGELFF. In DNA, the CDR3 is TGTGCCAGCAGTCCGGGACTAGCGGGGACGAACACCGGGGAGCTGTTTTTT.

CDR3 in amino acids: CASSLVQQESNYGYTF. The CDR3 nucleotides are TGTGCCAGCAGCCTAGTGCAACAAGAGAGTAACTATGGCTACACCTTC. The chain joins TRBV2 to TRBJ1-2; no definite D call. The CDR3 is made up of 16 amino acids. Trimming pared 6 bases from V and 1 base from J, leaving 18 bases between. Germline CDR1 is SNHLY and CDR2 is FYNNEI.

The chain has TRBV5-1 and TRBJ1-2, with D possibly being TRBD1 (5 bases). Germline V CDR1 and CDR2: SGHRS, YFSETQ. V was shortened by 4 bases and J by 5 bases, with 18 bases between the two germline ends. The CDR3 covers 15 residues. CDR3 DNA sequence: TGCGCCAGCAGCCCCTCTGGAGCAGGGCATTATGGCTACACCTTC. The encoded protein is CASSPSGAGHYGYTF. Complete variable domain (other parts from reference TRBV5-1 and TRBJ1-2): KAGVTQTPRYLIKTRGQQVTLSCSPISGHRSVSWYQQTPGQGLQFLFEYFSETQRNKGNFPGRFSGRQFSNSRSEMNVSTLELGDSALYLCASSPSGAGHYGYTFGSGTRLTVV.

This chain connects TRBV5-5 to TRBJ2-5; maybe TRBD1 (7 bases). The germline gives CDR1 SGHKS, CDR2 YYEKEE (reference sequence). This CDR3 contains 14 residues. V lost 5 bases and J lost 3, with 14 bases in between. CDR3 amino acids: CASSSGDREETQYF. CDR3 DNA: TGTGCCAGCAGTTCGGGGGACAGAGAAGAGACCCAGTACTTC.

The chain uses TRBV6-5 and TRBJ1-2; D not certain. This CDR3 comprises 11 residues. V lost 5 bases, J lost 4 bases, and 5 bases lay in between. The germline CDR1 and CDR2 sequences are MNHEY and SVGAGI. The DNA for the CDR3 is TGTGCCAGCAGTCAGCGCTATGGCTACACCTTC. Amino acids: CASSQRYGYTF.

The CDR3 DNA reads TGTGCCAGTAGTAAAATAGAGGCCATGAACACTGAAGCTTTCTTT. This encodes CASSKIEAMNTEAFF. This chain joins TRBV19 and TRBJ1-1, with unresolved D. This CDR3 has 15 amino acids. Germline V CDR1 and CDR2: LNHDA, SQIVND (reference sequence). Trimming removed 4 bases from V and 0 bases from J, with 12 bases in between.

The chain uses TRBV5-1 and TRBJ1-1, with a possible D match to TRBD1 (5 bases). Germline V gene data show CDR1 as SGHRS and CDR2 as YFSETQ. CDR3 length equals 15 residues. V lost 4 bases to trimming and J lost 7 bases, with 20 bases between them. CDR3 bases: TGCGCCAGCAGCCAAAACGCCGGGACTGGTTATGAAGCTTTCTTT. Amino acids: CASSQNAGTGYEAFF. Full variable domain (missing parts from reference TRBV5-1 and TRBJ1-1): KAGVTQTPRYLIKTRGQQVTLSCSPISGHRSVSWYQQTPGQGLQFLFEYFSETQRNKGNFPGRFSGRQFSNSRSEMNVSTLELGDSALYLCASSQNAGTGYEAFFGQGTRLTVV.

The chain couples TRBV6-5 to TRBJ2-2; 8 nucleotides align to TRBD1. The CDR3 is 15 amino acids. Germline assignment: CDR1 MNHEY and CDR2 SVGAGI. With 8 bases clipped from V and 3 bases from J, the junction kept 8 bases outside the gene matches. The CDR3 DNA follows: TGTGCCAGCGTAGCCAGGGGGCGGGACACCGGGGAGCTGTTTTTT. The encoded protein is CASVARGRDTGELFF.

The DNA for the CDR3 is TGTGCCAGCAAAGGGCTAGCGGGGGGGAGGGAGCAGTACTTC. It codes for CASKGLAGGREQYF. V is TRBV28 and J is TRBJ2-7; 12 nucleotides align to TRBD2. The V segment lost 7 bases and the J segment 7 bases; nucleotides outside the gene matches: 8. The length of the CDR3 is 14 residues. Germline loops: CDR1 MDHEN, CDR2 SYDVKM.

This chain connects TRBV5-6 to TRBJ1-3; perhaps TRBD1 as D (5 bases). This CDR3 is built from 13 residues. CDR1 SGHDT and CDR2 YYEEEE come from the germline V gene. Trimming cost V 6 bases and J 0 bases, with 7 bases left between them. In nucleotides, the CDR3 is TGTGCCAGCACCAGGGACTCTGGAAACACCATATATTTT. The encoded protein is CASTRDSGNTIYF.

V is TRBV5-1 and J is TRBJ2-3; 8 nucleotides align to TRBD2. Trimming cost V 4 bases and J 0 bases; bases outside gene matches: 10. The CDR3 spans 17 residues. Germline values: CDR1 SGHRS, CDR2 YFSETQ. Written as DNA, the CDR3 is TGCGCCAGCAGCCCGGTGGTCAGCGGGGGTAGCACAGATACGCAGTATTTT. Translation gives CASSPVVSGGSTDTQYF.

The chain has TRBV11-2 and TRBJ2-2, with a tentative D call TRBD2 (5 bases). The length of the CDR3 is 13 residues. The germline V gene has CDR1 SGHAT and CDR2 FQNNGV. The germline V and J ends were trimmed by 3 bases and 6 bases, with 8 bases remaining between them. CDR3 nucleotides: TGTGCCAGCAGCTTGGCCGGGGCCGGGGAGCTGTTTTTT. It yields the protein CASSLAGAGELFF.

The chain employs TRBV11-3 and TRBJ2-1, with TRBD2 identical over 15 bases. The J segment lost 0 bases and the V segment lost 5 bases, leaving 5 bases of the junction unmatched. The length of the CDR3 is 18 residues. Germline V lookup: CDR1 SGHNT, CDR2 YENEEA. For the CDR3, the DNA is TGTGCCAGCAGCCCTGGACTAGCGGGGGGGCCCTCCTACAATGAGCAGTTCTTC. This codes for CASSPGLAGGPSYNEQFF.

This clone has a handful of counts. The chain carries TRBV24-1 and TRBJ2-1, with TRBD2 as a possible D gene (5 bases). Between the trimmed V and J ends, which lost 12 bases and 0 bases, there was a span of 14 bases. The germline V gene encodes CDR1 KGHDR and CDR2 SFDVKD. CDR3 length: 14 amino acids. CDR3 DNA: TGTGCCTCTTCAGCGGCCAGCTCCTACAATGAGCAGTTCTTC. It is translated as CASSAASSYNEQFF.

The V call is TRBV2, the J call TRBJ1-2; unclear D gene. CDR3 length equals 13 residues. V shed 0 bases and J shed 9 bases, with 11 bases lying between them. CDR1 and CDR2 from the germline V gene are SNHLY and FYNNEI. Written as DNA, the CDR3 is TGTGCCAGCAGTGAAGCGCAGGACTTCCGCTACACCTTC. As protein: CASSEAQDFRYTF.

This clone has more than one count but fewer than ten. J is TRBJ1-2 and V is TRBV10-3; 9 bases line up with TRBD1. This CDR3 contains 11 residues. The germline gives CDR1 ENHRY, CDR2 SYGVKD. Trimming took 10 bases from V and 8 from J; bases not matched to a gene: 5. The CDR3 sequence: CATGQGQGYTF. CDR3 nucleotide sequence: TGTGCCACCGGACAGGGGCAAGGCTACACCTTC.

The rearrangement joins TRBV2 to TRBJ1-2; 8 bases agree with TRBD1. Germline lookup yields CDR1 SNHLY and CDR2 FYNNEI. The V and J ends lost 10 bases and 0 bases, in that order; junction bases with no gene match: 13. The CDR3 is made up of 16 amino acids. CDR3 amino acids: CATFAPDRASNYGYTF. In DNA form, the CDR3 reads TGTGCCACCTTCGCACCGGACAGGGCATCTAACTATGGCTACACCTTC. Complete variable domain (other parts from reference TRBV2 and TRBJ1-2): EPEVTQTPSHQVTQMGQEVILRCVPISNHLYFYWYRQILGQKVEFLVSFYNNEISEKSEIFDDQFSVERPDGSNFTLKIRSTKLEDSAMYFCATFAPDRASNYGYTFGSGTRLTVV.